The 20 T cell receptor beta chains in this list originate from one sample, sequenced in a study of cytomegalovirus exposure and HLA in healthy donors. The PCR contained 60 Vbeta and 13 Jbeta primers. Some clones are missing from TCRdb's copy, which holds only in-frame ones; the method was immunoSEQ multiplex PCR. This table holds more than 95,000 clones, over 75% found once. Sequencing was performed on PBMCs. These receptors originate from a man between 18 and 35 years old in good health and CMV-seropositive.

This chain joins TRBV7-6 and TRBJ2-5, with a tentative D call TRBD2 (5 bases). Germline V CDR1 and CDR2: SGHVS, FNYEAQ. The CDR3 sequence is 15 residues long. V was clipped by 2 bases and J by 3 bases, with 13 bases between them. DNA for the CDR3: TGTGCCAGCAGCTTACAATCCCAGAGGGAAGAGACCCAGTACTTC. Protein: CASSLQSQREETQYF.

This rearrangement joins TRBV10-1 to TRBJ2-1; no reliable D call. The germline V gene has CDR1 WNHNN and CDR2 SYGVQD (reference sequence). The CDR3 spans 11 residues. Trimming took 10 bases from V and 7 from J, leaving 11 bases between them. CDR3 amino acids: CATSSGNEQFF. Here the CDR3 DNA reads TGCGCCACCTCCTCGGGTAATGAGCAGTTCTTC.

This clone was counted once. This rearrangement joins TRBV30 to TRBJ2-6, with D possibly TRBD1 on 5 matching bases. Germline V gives CDR1 GTSNPN, CDR2 SVGIG (reference sequence). Trimming left V 1 base short and J 0 bases short, with 19 bases between. This CDR3 contains 19 residues. Here the CDR3 DNA reads TGTGCCTGGAGTGGATTGAATGGACACCCTCTCTCTGGGGCCAACGTCCTGACTTTC. Protein product: CAWSGLNGHPLSGANVLTF.

This chain joins TRBV2 and TRBJ1-2; 10 nucleotides align to TRBD1. V lost 3 bases to trimming and J lost 5 bases; unmatched junction nucleotides: 6. Germline values: CDR1 SNHLY, CDR2 FYNNEI. The CDR3 extends over 15 amino acids. The CDR3 region is CASSDWGQGLYGYTF. As DNA, the CDR3 is TGTGCCAGCAGTGATTGGGGACAGGGGTTGTATGGCTACACCTTC.

The chain couples TRBV6-1 to TRBJ1-3, with D perhaps matching TRBD1 (6 bases). The germline gives CDR1 MNHNS, CDR2 SASEGT. The CDR3 has 16 residues. V gave up 2 bases and J gave up 2 bases, with 13 bases separating them. CDR3 amino acids: CASSELVGGPGNTIYF. CDR3 DNA: TGTGCCAGCAGTGAACTTGTAGGGGGACCTGGAAACACCATATATTTT.

V gene TRBV7-9 combines with J gene TRBJ1-4; 8 bases map to TRBD1. From germline, CDR1 is SEHNR and CDR2 FQNEAQ (reference sequence). This CDR3 has 14 residues. V shed 2 bases and J 5 bases; nucleotides not matched to a gene: 1. CDR3 residues: CASSLTGGNEKLFF. As DNA, the CDR3 is TGTGCCAGCAGCTTAACAGGGGGAAATGAAAAACTGTTTTTT.

This chain links TRBV10-3 with TRBJ2-2; TRBD2 matches 10 bases. CDR1 is ENHRY and CDR2 is SYGVKD in the germline V gene. Trimming took 6 bases from V and 1 from J; bases not matched to a gene: 2. CDR3 size: 15 residues. CDR3 amino acids: CAISGTSENTGELFF. In DNA, the CDR3 is TGTGCCATCAGCGGGACTAGCGAGAACACCGGGGAGCTGTTTTTT.

The genes are TRBV19 and TRBJ2-3, with 10 bases fitting TRBD2. The germline V gene has CDR1 LNHDA and CDR2 SQIVND (reference sequence). The CDR3 length is 15 residues. Germline trimming cut 3 bases from V and 6 bases from J; bases unmatched to any gene: 6. The CDR3 region is CASSMGAGGRDTQYF. The CDR3 nucleotides are TGTGCCAGTAGTATGGGAGCGGGGGGGCGCGATACGCAGTATTTT.

The V and J genes are TRBV7-9 and TRBJ1-2; 8 bases are a match to TRBD1. In germline, CDR1 is SEHNR, CDR2 FQNEAQ (reference sequence). The CDR3 is made up of 15 amino acids. V lost 0 bases and J lost 4; bases outside the gene matches: 4. CDR3 nucleotides: TGTGCCAGCAGCTTAGCGACAGGGGTGGCCTATGGCTACACCTTC. It is translated as CASSLATGVAYGYTF.

This clone has only a few counts. The chain employs TRBV7-2 and TRBJ2-1; perhaps TRBD1 as D (6 bases). CDR1 SGHTA and CDR2 FQGNSA come from the germline V gene. Trimming removed 1 base from V and 6 bases from J, with 7 bases in between. The CDR3 spans 13 residues. CDR3 amino acids: CASSLDRVNEQFF. CDR3 sequence (DNA): TGTGCCAGCAGCTTAGACAGGGTCAATGAGCAGTTCTTC.

This clone was detected once. This sequence joins TRBV5-4 and TRBJ2-3, with 8 bases identical to TRBD2. CDR3 size: 15 residues. V dropped 2 bases and J dropped 6; count of bases not matched to a gene: 8. CDR1 and CDR2 (germline): SGHNT, YYREEE (reference sequence). The CDR3 spells CASSLSGSGVDTQYF. DNA for the CDR3: TGTGCCAGCAGCTTAAGCGGGAGCGGGGTTGATACGCAGTATTTT.

The rearrangement uses TRBV15 and TRBJ2-7, with a possible D match to TRBD2 (6 bases). V lost 6 bases and J 0 bases, leaving 12 bases between the germline ends. The germline V gene encodes CDR1 LNHNV and CDR2 YYDKDF (reference sequence). The CDR3 contains 14 residues. The CDR3 sequence is CATSSREASYEQYF. CDR3 coding DNA: TGTGCCACCAGTTCGAGGGAGGCCTCCTACGAGCAGTACTTC.

The CDR3 region is CASSTNLAGEGTDTQYF. CDR3 bases: TGTGCCAGCAGCACTAACCTAGCGGGGGAGGGCACAGATACGCAGTATTTT. The gene calls are TRBV7-2 and TRBJ2-3; 10 positions match TRBD2. V lost 5 bases and J lost 1; bases outside the gene matches: 9. Germline assignment: CDR1 SGHTA and CDR2 FQGNSA. The CDR3 covers 17 residues.

The V call is TRBV14, the J call TRBJ2-3, with TRBD1 matching over 7 bases. V lost 3 bases, J lost 0 bases, and 3 bases stayed unmatched. Germline V gives CDR1 SGHDN, CDR2 FVKESK. The CDR3 covers 15 residues. The CDR3 is CASSHWDSSTDTQYF. The CDR3 coding sequence is TGTGCCAGCAGCCATTGGGACAGCAGCACAGATACGCAGTATTTT.

This chain joins TRBV6-6 and TRBJ1-1, with 7 positions matching TRBD1. After removal of 6 bases from V and 6 bases from J, the junction contained 16 bases not matched to a gene. CDR3 length equals 16 residues. The germline V gene has CDR1 MNHNY and CDR2 SVGAGI (reference sequence). In DNA, the CDR3 is TGTGCCAGCAGCCGCCAAGGGACAGCATTTAACGCTGAAGCTTTCTTT. Translation: CASSRQGTAFNAEAFF.

The genes are TRBV19 and TRBJ1-2; D not resolved. V was shortened by 8 bases and J by 6 bases, with 16 bases between the two germline ends. The length of the CDR3 is 13 residues. Germline-derived CDR1 and CDR2 are LNHDA and SQIVND (reference sequence). CDR3 bases: TGTGCCAGTTCTTCGGCCCCGAGGGATGGCTACACCTTC. It is translated as CASSSAPRDGYTF.

The chain's CDR3 is CASSVERATTNEQFF. DNA of the CDR3: TGTGCCAGCAGTGTAGAGCGGGCCACGACCAATGAGCAGTTCTTC. V is TRBV2 and J is TRBJ2-1; TRBD2 might be the D (6 bases). From germline, CDR1 is SNHLY and CDR2 FYNNEI. V shed 4 bases and J shed 6 bases, with 16 bases lying between them. The CDR3 has 15 residues.

The chain uses TRBV2 and TRBJ2-2; TRBD1 is a possible D gene (6 bases). Germline CDR1 is SNHLY and CDR2 is FYNNEI. The length of the CDR3 is 14 residues. Deletions cut 6 bases from V and 2 bases from J, with 10 bases between. Here the CDR3 reads CASRKDSNTGELFF. Written as DNA, the CDR3 is TGTGCCAGCAGGAAGGACAGTAACACCGGGGAGCTGTTTTTT. The full variable domain, in which reference TRBV2 and TRBJ2-2 provide the parts outside the CDR3, is EPEVTQTPSHQVTQMGQEVILRCVPISNHLYFYWYRQILGQKVEFLVSFYNNEISEKSEIFDDQFSVERPDGSNFTLKIRSTKLEDSAMYFCASRKDSNTGELFFGEGSRLTVL.

The chain couples TRBV14 to TRBJ2-2; 7 nucleotides align to TRBD2. Per germline, CDR1 SGHDN and CDR2 FVKESK. The V gene end was trimmed by 1 base and the J gene end by 6 bases; junction bases not matched to a gene: 8. CDR3 length: 16 amino acids. The CDR3 loop is CASSQAATSNAGELFF. The CDR3 DNA sequence: TGTGCCAGCAGCCAAGCAGCGACTAGCAATGCCGGGGAGCTGTTTTTT.

V usage is TRBV7-2 and J usage is TRBJ2-1, with 8 bases lining up with TRBD1. V shed 7 bases, J shed 3 bases, and the junction held 2 bases outside the gene matches. The CDR3 extends over 13 amino acids. Per germline, CDR1 SGHTA and CDR2 FQGNSA. The CDR3 sequence is CASIGQGYNEQFF. CDR3 DNA: TGTGCCAGCATAGGACAGGGCTACAATGAGCAGTTCTTC.